The 10 T cell receptor beta chains below were found in one sample sequenced in a study of blood T cell repertoires in COVID-19. Some clones are missing from TCRdb's copy, which holds only in-frame ones; the method was immunoSEQ multiplex PCR. Of about 110,000 clones listed, about four fifths are singletons. Material for sequencing was peripheral blood. The source of these receptors is a woman aged 80 or over with acute or convalescent COVID-19.

The chain links TRBV28 to TRBJ2-2, with TRBD1 matching 7 bases. There are 15 residues in the CDR3. The V and J ends lost 5 bases and 4 bases, in that order; junction bases with no gene match: 7. The germline gives CDR1 MDHEN, CDR2 SYDVKM. The CDR3 region is CASSKRQGGTGELFF. As DNA, the CDR3 is TGTGCCAGCAGTAAACGACAGGGTGGCACCGGGGAGCTGTTTTTT.

The rearrangement uses TRBV4-3 and TRBJ1-1; 8 nucleotides line up with TRBD1. The junction had 7 bases not matched to a gene; V was cut back by 0 bases and J by 4 bases. The V gene's germline CDR1 is LGHNA and CDR2 YSLEER. This CDR3 contains 16 residues. The CDR3 DNA reads TGCGCCAGCAGCCAAGATATACTAGGGACAGGCACTGAAGCTTTCTTT. It translates to CASSQDILGTGTEAFF.

The chain carries TRBV6-5 and TRBJ1-4; maybe TRBD1 (6 bases). The CDR3 is made up of 15 amino acids. Germline V gene lookup returns CDR1 MNHEY and CDR2 SVGAGI. V gave up 6 bases and J gave up 3 bases, with 14 bases separating them. Written as DNA, the CDR3 is TGTGCCAGCAGGCGCCCGGGACACTCTAATGAAAAACTGTTTTTT. Protein: CASRRPGHSNEKLFF.

This clone showed up just once. J is TRBJ2-5 and V is TRBV6-5; D might be TRBD2 (6 bases). CDR1 and CDR2 (germline): MNHEY, SVGAGI. This CDR3 has 15 residues. The V gene lost 7 bases and the J gene lost 4 bases, with 19 bases spanning the gap. The CDR3 protein is CASTSNRRRGETQYF. For the CDR3, the DNA is TGTGCCAGCACTTCCAACAGGAGGCGGGGAGAGACCCAGTACTTC.

The chain links TRBV2 to TRBJ1-4, with 9 bases that match TRBD1. Germline assignment: CDR1 SNHLY and CDR2 FYNNEI. Trimming took 7 bases from V and 3 from J; bases not matched to a gene: 3. The CDR3 spans 14 residues. CDR3 bases: TGTGCCAGCATGCGGGACAGGGCTAATGAAAAACTGTTTTTT. This codes for CASMRDRANEKLFF.

V is TRBV5-1 and J is TRBJ2-3; D unclear. The CDR3 contains 14 residues. The germline V gene has CDR1 SGHRS and CDR2 YFSETQ. V shed 2 bases and J shed 2 bases, with 9 bases lying between them. The CDR3 region has the DNA TGCGCCAGCAGCTTAATAGAATACACAGATACGCAGTATTTT. This translates into CASSLIEYTDTQYF.

J is TRBJ1-6 and V is TRBV30; D is unresolved. Germline V gene sequence: CDR1 GTSNPN, CDR2 SVGIG (reference sequence). Trimming took off 0 bases at V and 5 bases at J, with 11 bases between the two ends. This CDR3 is 15 amino acids long. The DNA of the CDR3 is TGTGCCTGGAGTGTAGATGGGAGCGATAATTCACCCCTCCACTTT. Translating gives CAWSVDGSDNSPLHF. The variable domain in full, completed from reference TRBV30 and TRBJ1-6, reads SQTIHQWPATLVQPVGSPLSLECTVEGTSNPNLYWYRQAAGRGLQLLFYSVGIGQISSEVPQNLSASRPQDRQFILSSKKLLLSDSGFYLCAWSVDGSDNSPLHFGNGTRLTVT.

V usage is TRBV6-6 and J usage is TRBJ1-5, with 9 bases fitting TRBD1. The CDR3 spans 14 residues. Per the germline V gene, CDR1 is MNHNY and CDR2 is SVGAGI (reference sequence). The junction had 5 bases not matched to a gene; V was cut back by 6 bases and J by 5 bases. The CDR3 region has the DNA TGTGCCAGCAGACTCCGGACAGGGGATCAGCCCCAGCATTTT. This encodes CASRLRTGDQPQHF.

The V and J genes are TRBV29-1 and TRBJ2-1; 11 bases are a match to TRBD2. Germline loops: CDR1 SQVTM, CDR2 ANQGSEA. Trimming at V came to 5 bases and at J to 7 bases, leaving 16 bases not matched to a gene. This CDR3 is built from 17 residues. CDR3 in DNA: TGCAGCGTTCCCAATGTTGGCCTAGCGGGAGGCGGGAATGAGCAGTTCTTC. It encodes CSVPNVGLAGGGNEQFF.

The rearrangement uses TRBV12-3 or TRBV12-4 and TRBJ2-2; 11 positions agree with TRBD1. The CDR3 length is 13 residues. The ends lost 8 bases at V and 5 bases at J; junction bases unmatched: 1. DNA of the CDR3: TGTGCCAGCGGGACAGGGGGGACCGGGGAGCTGTTTTTT. Translating it yields CASGTGGTGELFF.